Listed here are 22 T cell receptor beta chains from one sample, sequenced in a study of T cell changes during pregnancy in multiple sclerosis (dated by TCRdb to the late 2010s). The library was produced with the immunoSEQ multiplex PCR assay. TCRdb limited this immuneACCESS table to in-frame rearrangements with V and J called. A share of clones is missing; checked studies link under half to unresolved V genes, and the rest is unexplained. A total of 76,000 or so clones appear in this sample, roughly 93% of them only once. The leading ten clones occupy approximately 0.75% of the sample. The material was peripheral blood, obtained in the second trimester of pregnancy. The receptors originated from a female donor in good health, enrolled as a control in a pregnancy study.

The chain recombines TRBV7-2 with TRBJ1-2; 8 bases fit TRBD1. There are 16 residues in the CDR3. J was trimmed by 2 bases and V by 5 bases; bases with no gene match: 10. The germline V gene encodes CDR1 SGHTA and CDR2 FQGNSA. CDR3 loop: CASSQRTGPANYGYTF. The CDR3 DNA reads as TGTGCCAGCAGCCAAAGGACAGGGCCGGCAAACTATGGCTACACCTTC.

This clone showed up just once. At one end the junction does not follow the germline gene, possibly because of a read error. This sequence joins TRBV7-2 and TRBJ1-6; D unclear. Looked up from germline, CDR1 is SGHTA and CDR2 is FQGNSA. CDR3 length equals 15 residues. The CDR3 reads CASSLGGISDSPLYF. DNA for the CDR3: TGTGCCAGCAGCTTAGGCGGTATCTCTGATTCACCCCTCTACTTT.

V usage is TRBV9 and J usage is TRBJ1-2; TRBD1 might be the D (6 bases). This CDR3 contains 14 residues. The germline V gene encodes CDR1 SGDLS and CDR2 YYNGEE. V was clipped by 0 bases and J by 8 bases, with 14 bases between them. The CDR3 coding sequence is TGTGCCAGCAGCGTAGTTGAACAGGGAAGGGGCTACACCTTC. Translated, it gives CASSVVEQGRGYTF.

The chain employs TRBV9 and TRBJ2-5, with 13 bases fitting TRBD2. The germline V gene encodes CDR1 SGDLS and CDR2 YYNGEE. V dropped 2 bases and J dropped 5; count of bases not matched to a gene: 9. The CDR3 consists of 17 residues. The CDR3 nucleotides are TGTGCCAGCAGCGTGGGGACTAGCGGGATCACCTCGGAGACCCAGTACTTC. Encoded protein: CASSVGTSGITSETQYF.

Written as DNA, the CDR3 is TGTGCCAGCAGCTTAGCCAGCGGGGGGGTGGATACGCAGTATTTT. Encoded protein: CASSLASGGVDTQYF. The J gene is TRBJ2-3, the V gene TRBV13, with 10 bases identical to TRBD2. There are 15 residues in the CDR3. In germline, CDR1 is PRHDT, CDR2 FYEKMQ (reference sequence). Losses at the gene ends were 1 base for V and 6 bases for J; bases not matched to a gene: 4.

This clone has just one count. This chain joins TRBV2 and TRBJ2-5; TRBD2 agrees at 7 bases. The CDR3 consists of 13 residues. V lost 5 bases, J lost 1 base, and 1 base stayed unmatched. CDR1 and CDR2 (germline): SNHLY, FYNNEI. CDR3 sequence (DNA): TGTGCCAGCAGTTGGGGGGGCCAAGAGACCCAGTACTTC. Protein product: CASSWGGQETQYF.

V usage is TRBV6-6 and J usage is TRBJ2-7, with 8 bases identical to TRBD1. Germline CDR1 reads MNHNY; CDR2 reads SVGAGI (reference sequence). This CDR3 region has 14 residues. Trimming cost V 2 bases and J 5 bases; bases outside gene matches: 5. CDR3 in DNA: TGTGCCAGCAGTTACCTAGACAGGGGCAACGAGCAGTACTTC. Protein: CASSYLDRGNEQYF.

This chain links TRBV7-2 with TRBJ2-7; D is uncertain. Trimming shortened V by 1 base and J by 3 bases, and 13 bases separated the two germline ends. The germline CDR1 and CDR2 sequences are SGHTA and FQGNSA. This CDR3 has 15 residues. The CDR3 nucleotides are TGTGCCAGCAGCTTAGGGGCACAGAAAAACTACGAGCAGTACTTC. Protein product: CASSLGAQKNYEQYF.

In this sample, this clone turned up a few times. The chain carries TRBV11-2 and TRBJ1-1; D not resolved. The CDR3 is 11 residues long. Between the trimmed V and J ends, which lost 3 bases and 7 bases, there was a span of 6 bases. Per germline, CDR1 SGHAT and CDR2 FQNNGV. The CDR3 coding sequence is TGTGCCAGCAGCTTGTGGAGTGAAGCTTTCTTT. It codes for CASSLWSEAFF.

The chain combines TRBV5-6 with TRBJ1-1, with a weak D call TRBD1 (5 bases). CDR1 is SGHDT, CDR2 YYEEEE, per germline. The germline V and J ends were trimmed by 2 bases and 3 bases, with 11 bases remaining between them. The CDR3 totals 14 residues. The CDR3 DNA sequence: TGTGCCAGCAGCTTCGGAGGAGGGGACACTGAAGCTTTCTTT. Its translation: CASSFGGGDTEAFF.

V and J are TRBV9 and TRBJ1-4; 7 nucleotides match TRBD1. The CDR3 has 15 amino acids. Looked up from germline, CDR1 is SGDLS and CDR2 is YYNGEE. The junction had 6 bases not matched to a gene; V was cut back by 3 bases and J by 4 bases. CDR3 sequence reads: CASSGRGQSNEKLFF. In DNA, the CDR3 is TGTGCCAGCAGCGGCCGGGGACAGAGTAATGAAAAACTGTTTTTT.

The rearrangement joins TRBV30 to TRBJ2-7; a possible D gene is TRBD2 (5 bases). With 0 bases removed from V and 7 bases from J, the gap between germline ends came to 7 bases. This CDR3 is built from 11 residues. From germline, CDR1 is GTSNPN and CDR2 SVGIG (reference sequence). CDR3 nucleotide sequence: TGTGCCTGGAGTGTAGGAGGTGAGCAGTACTTC. Protein product: CAWSVGGEQYF.

V is TRBV6-5 and J is TRBJ1-6; the match to TRBD1 covers 7 bases. Germline V gene sequence: CDR1 MNHEY, CDR2 SVGAGI. The CDR3 is made up of 13 amino acids. Trimming cost V 7 bases and J 6 bases; bases outside gene matches: 3. The CDR3 reads CASKRDSNSPLHF. The CDR3 nucleotides read TGTGCCAGCAAAAGGGACAGTAATTCACCCCTCCACTTT.

The chain has TRBV4-2 and TRBJ1-4; 9 bases align to TRBD1. Germline CDR1 LGHNA, CDR2 YNFKEQ. The CDR3 loop spans 17 amino acids. The trim removed 4 bases at V and 8 bases at J, leaving 14 bases unmatched. In nucleotides, the CDR3 is TGTGCCAGCAGCCCTGAATTTTTACAGGGGGCTCGGGAAAAACTGTTTTTT. This encodes CASSPEFLQGAREKLFF.

This chain links TRBV27 with TRBJ2-7; D might be TRBD2 (5 bases). The CDR3 is 14 residues long. The germline gives CDR1 MNHEY, CDR2 SMNVEV (reference sequence). V was trimmed by 1 base and J by 4 bases, leaving 11 bases between them. CDR3 coding DNA: TGTGCCAGCAGTTTATATGGTAGCGTTTACGAGCAGTACTTC. Translation gives CASSLYGSVYEQYF.

The chain uses TRBV7-3 and TRBJ2-2, with a weak D call TRBD2 (5 bases). V was cut by 3 bases and J by 3 bases, with 11 bases left in between. CDR3 length: 15 amino acids. Germline V gene lookup returns CDR1 SGHTA and CDR2 FQGTGA. CDR3 coding DNA: TGTGCCAGCAGCTTCTCTAGCAGTTACACCGGGGAGCTGTTTTTT. Protein product: CASSFSSSYTGELFF. Supplemented by reference TRBV7-3 and TRBJ2-2, the full variable domain reads GAGVSQTPSNKVTEKGKYVELRCDPISGHTALYWYRQSLGQGPEFLIYFQGTGAADDSGLPNDRFFAVRPEGSVSTLKIQRTERGDSAVYLCASSFSSSYTGELFFGEGSRLTVL.

The chain links TRBV5-1 to TRBJ2-3, with 8 nucleotides matching TRBD1. Germline trimming cut 5 bases from V and 0 bases from J; bases unmatched to any gene: 8. Germline CDR1 reads SGHRS; CDR2 reads YFSETQ. The CDR3 runs 16 residues. The CDR3 here is CASRGDRTTSTDTQYF. The CDR3 DNA follows: TGCGCCAGCAGAGGGGACAGGACGACTAGCACAGATACGCAGTATTTT.

The V gene is TRBV7-6, the J gene TRBJ1-1, with 7 bases identical to TRBD1. Germline CDR1 SGHVS, CDR2 FNYEAQ. CDR3 length: 14 residues. V lost 4 bases and J lost 0; bases outside the gene matches: 2. CDR3 coding DNA: TGTGCCAGCAGCTCGACAGGGATGAACACTGAAGCTTTCTTT. It yields the protein CASSSTGMNTEAFF.

This chain links TRBV4-2 with TRBJ2-2; weak D call: TRBD1 (5 bases). Trimming stripped 4 bases from V and 1 base from J, with 13 bases between. Germline V gives CDR1 LGHNA, CDR2 YNFKEQ. CDR3 size: 16 residues. The CDR3 sequence is CASSPSGQGNTGELFF. The CDR3 DNA reads TGTGCCAGCAGCCCCTCCGGGCAGGGGAACACCGGGGAGCTGTTTTTT.

In this sample, this clone turned up a few times. The V gene is TRBV7-9, the J gene TRBJ1-1; possibly TRBD1 for D (6 bases). The germline V gene encodes CDR1 SEHNR and CDR2 FQNEAQ (reference sequence). Trimming left V 2 bases short and J 1 base short, with 8 bases between. CDR3 length: 14 amino acids. The CDR3 nucleotides read TGTGCCAGCAGCTTACAGGGGAGGAACACTGAAGCTTTCTTT. Translated, it gives CASSLQGRNTEAFF. Drawing the rest from reference TRBV7-9 and TRBJ1-1, the complete variable domain is DTGVSQNPRHKITKRGQNVTFRCDPISEHNRLYWYRQTLGQGPEFLTYFQNEAQLEKSRLLSDRFSAERPKGSFSTLEIQRTEQGDSAMYLCASSLQGRNTEAFFGQGTRLTVV.

This chain joins TRBV4-3 and TRBJ2-2, with D hard to call. CDR1 and CDR2 (germline): LGHNA, YSLEER. The ends were cut back, 0 bases at V and 1 base at J, with 9 bases in the middle. The CDR3 consists of 16 residues. The CDR3 sequence is CASSQDRPENTGELFF. For the CDR3, the DNA is TGCGCCAGCAGCCAAGACAGGCCGGAGAACACCGGGGAGCTGTTTTTT.

The V gene is TRBV11-3, the J gene TRBJ2-5; D unresolved. This CDR3 comprises 13 residues. The germline gives CDR1 SGHNT, CDR2 YENEEA. The V end lost 5 bases, the J end lost 5 bases, and 12 bases lay between the germline ends. CDR3 in amino acids: CASSPETGETQYF. CDR3 sequence (DNA): TGTGCCAGCAGCCCCGAAACCGGGGAGACCCAGTACTTC.